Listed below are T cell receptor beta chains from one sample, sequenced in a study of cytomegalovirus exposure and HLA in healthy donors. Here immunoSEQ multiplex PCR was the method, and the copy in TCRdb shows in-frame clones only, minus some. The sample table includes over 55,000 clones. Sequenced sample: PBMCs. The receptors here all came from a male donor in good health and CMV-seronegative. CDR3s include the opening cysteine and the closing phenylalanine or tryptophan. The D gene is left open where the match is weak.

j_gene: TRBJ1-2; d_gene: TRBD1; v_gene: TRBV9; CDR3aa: CASSVGTAYGYTF; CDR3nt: TGTGCCAGCAGCGTCGGGACAGCCTATGGCTACACCTTC
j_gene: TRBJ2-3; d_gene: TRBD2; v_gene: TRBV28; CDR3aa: CASSPMKERGPLGTQYF; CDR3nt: TGTGCCAGCAGTCCCATGAAGGAGCGGGGGCCCTTGGGGACGCAGTATTTT
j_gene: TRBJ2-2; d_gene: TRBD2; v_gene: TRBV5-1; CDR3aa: CASSTSATNTGELFF; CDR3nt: TGCGCCAGCAGTACTAGCGCAACGAACACCGGGGAGCTGTTTTTT
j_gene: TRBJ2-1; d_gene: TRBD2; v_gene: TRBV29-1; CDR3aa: CSFARIVAGPNEQFF; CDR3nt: TGCAGCTTCGCGAGAATAGTAGCGGGACCTAATGAGCAGTTCTTC
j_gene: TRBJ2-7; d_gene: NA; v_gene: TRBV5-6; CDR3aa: CASSSTGLGVYEQYF; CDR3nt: TGTGCCAGCAGTTCTACAGGTCTAGGTGTCTACGAGCAGTACTTC
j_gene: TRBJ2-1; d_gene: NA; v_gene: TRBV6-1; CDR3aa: CASSPGYNNEQFF; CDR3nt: TGTGCCAGCAGCCCCGGGTATAACAATGAGCAGTTCTTC
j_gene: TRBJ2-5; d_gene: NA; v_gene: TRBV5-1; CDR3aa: CASSRAGDKENQYF; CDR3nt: TGCGCCAGCAGCCGTGCGGGGGACAAGGAGAACCAGTACTTC
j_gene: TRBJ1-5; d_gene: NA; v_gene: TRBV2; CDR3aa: CASRRQSYSNQPQHF; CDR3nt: TGTGCCAGCAGACGACAGAGTTATAGCAATCAGCCCCAGCATTTT
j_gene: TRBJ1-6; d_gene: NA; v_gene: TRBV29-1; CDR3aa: CSASTGFDSPLHF; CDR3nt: TGCAGCGCTTCTACAGGGTTTGACTCACCCCTCCACTTT
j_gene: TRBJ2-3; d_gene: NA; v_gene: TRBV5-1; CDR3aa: CASSLGTSSVPHDTQYF; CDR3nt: TGCGCCAGCAGCTTGGGGACCTCTAGCGTCCCCCACGATACGCAGTATTTT
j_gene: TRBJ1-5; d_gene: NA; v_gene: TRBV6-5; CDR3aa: CASSQTGNVGNQHF; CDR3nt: TGTGCCAGCAGTCAGACAGGCAACGTAGGGAACCAGCATTTT
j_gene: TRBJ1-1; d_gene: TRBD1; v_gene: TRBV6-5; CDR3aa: CAATPWGQGATEAFF; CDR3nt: TGTGCCGCCACCCCCTGGGGACAGGGGGCGACTGAAGCTTTCTTT
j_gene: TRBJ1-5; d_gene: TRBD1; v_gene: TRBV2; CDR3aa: CASSESGTVINQPQHF; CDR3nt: TGTGCCAGCAGTGAAAGTGGGACAGTGATCAATCAGCCCCAGCATTTT
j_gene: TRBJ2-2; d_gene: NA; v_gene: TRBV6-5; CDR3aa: CASSRATGYTGELFF; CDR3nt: TGTGCCAGCAGTCGAGCAACAGGGTACACCGGGGAGCTGTTTTTT
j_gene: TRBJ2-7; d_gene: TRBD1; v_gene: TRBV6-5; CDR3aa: CASSLQGATYEQYF; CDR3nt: TGTGCCAGCAGTCTTCAGGGGGCCACCTACGAGCAGTACTTC
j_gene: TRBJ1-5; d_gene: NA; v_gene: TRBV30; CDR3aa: CAWSPSNQPQHF; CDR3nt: TGTGCCTGGAGTCCCTCGAATCAGCCCCAGCATTTT